These T cell receptor beta chains were read from a single sample in a study of Ad26.COV2.S vaccination and SARS-CoV-2 variants. Using immunoSEQ multiplex PCR, the repertoire was profiled, and TCRdb retains in-frame clones only, with some absent. The sample has over 350,000 clones, roughly nine tenths seen once. The source material was peripheral blood, sampled in a trial of Ad26.COV2.S vaccine versus placebo. These receptors originate from a person between 18 and 65 years old who received the Ad26.COV2.S COVID-19 vaccine or a placebo. CDR3s include the opening cysteine and the closing phenylalanine or tryptophan. A D gene is named only where the DNA matches it firmly. Size tells how often a clone was seen (once, few, many) or the class of an expanded clone, and some rows leave it out.

V,size,D,J,length,CDR3,DNA
TRBV6-2/TRBV6-3,-,-,TRBJ2-1,11,CASSYTVEQFF,TGTGCCAGCAGTTACACTGTTGAGCAGTTCTTC
TRBV7-9,-,TRBD1,TRBJ1-1,13,CASSLEKGGRAFF,TGTGCCAGCAGCTTAGAAAAAGGGGGCCGGGCTTTCTTT
TRBV29-1,once,TRBD1,TRBJ1-2,15,CSANTGAWSSYGYTF,TGCAGCGCGAATACAGGGGCCTGGTCTAGTTATGGCTACACCTTC
TRBV7-6,-,-,TRBJ2-1,16,CASSFDRRDPINEQFF,TGTGCCAGCAGCTTCGATCGTCGGGACCCCATCAATGAGCAGTTCTTC
TRBV6-5,-,-,TRBJ1-3,15,CASSYDQAGGNTIYF,TGTGCCAGCAGTTACGACCAGGCGGGGGGAAACACCATATATTTT
TRBV5-1,-,-,TRBJ1-5,17,CASSLGMGGLSNQPQHF,TGCGCCAGCAGCCTTGGAATGGGGGGCCTTAGCAATCAGCCCCAGCATTTT
TRBV2,few,TRBD1,TRBJ1-6,15,CASSLVDRAGSPLHF,TGTGCCAGCAGCCTGGTCGACAGGGCGGGCTCACCCCTCCACTTT
TRBV27,-,-,TRBJ1-2,13,CASSPSGGGGYTF,TGTGCCAGCAGTCCCTCGGGAGGGGGTGGCTACACCTTC
TRBV15,-,-,TRBJ1-5,16,CATSRVRAGGDQPQHF,TGTGCCACCAGCAGAGTGAGGGCAGGAGGGGATCAGCCCCAGCATTTT
TRBV18,few,-,TRBJ1-1,13,CASSLGVGEEAFF,TGTGCCAGCTCACTCGGAGTAGGAGAAGAAGCTTTCTTT
TRBV9,-,-,TRBJ2-2,17,CASSVWGTPKNTGELFF,TGTGCCAGCAGCGTATGGGGGACTCCGAAAAACACCGGGGAGCTGTTTTTT
TRBV25-1,-,-,TRBJ1-1,13,CASRDRMNTEAFF,TGTGCCAGCAGGGACCGCATGAACACTGAAGCTTTCTTT
TRBV19,-,-,TRBJ2-6,15,CASRDSLSGANVLTF,TGTGCCAGTAGAGACAGCCTCTCTGGGGCCAACGTCCTGACTTTC
TRBV6-4,once,-,TRBJ1-1,14,CASSAGTVNTEAFF,TGTGCCAGCAGCGCCGGGACGGTGAACACTGAAGCTTTCTTT
TRBV11-2,-,-,TRBJ1-3,14,CASSPDRFGNTIYF,TGTGCCAGCAGCCCGGACAGATTTGGAAACACCATATATTTT
TRBV19,-,-,TRBJ2-1,18,CASSRAGGAGVRYNEQFF,TGTGCCAGTAGTAGAGCAGGGGGCGCGGGGGTACGGTACAATGAGCAGTTCTTC
TRBV4-1,-,-,TRBJ1-1,15,CASSPIVAPGTEAFF,TGCGCCAGCAGCCCCATCGTTGCCCCGGGAACTGAAGCTTTCTTT
TRBV27,-,-,TRBJ2-7,13,CASSLSPPYEQYF,TGTGCCAGCAGTTTATCCCCCCCCTACGAGCAGTACTTC
TRBV7-9,-,TRBD1,TRBJ1-6,16,CASSVQTGFMDSPLHF,TGTGCCAGCAGCGTACAGACAGGGTTTATGGATTCACCCCTCCACTTT
TRBV14,-,-,TRBJ2-3,15,CASSQELGLTDTQYF,TGTGCCAGCAGCCAAGAGTTGGGGTTAACAGATACGCAGTATTTT
TRBV6-5,-,-,TRBJ2-1,16,CASSYGTRDTYNEQFF,TGTGCCAGCAGTTACGGGACCCGGGACACCTACAATGAGCAGTTCTTC
TRBV11-2,few,-,TRBJ1-6,15,CASSPVQGRGSPLHF,TGTGCCAGCAGCCCAGTACAGGGAAGGGGTTCACCCCTCCACTTT
TRBV3-1/TRBV3-2,-,-,TRBJ1-1,13,CASSQGYDREAFF,TGTGCCAGCAGCCAGGGATACGACAGGGAAGCTTTCTTT
TRBV7-6,-,-,TRBJ2-3,16,CASSPSSSRGMDTQYF,TGTGCCAGCAGTCCCTCATCCTCCAGGGGAATGGATACGCAGTATTTT
TRBV2,-,TRBD1,TRBJ1-1,15,CASSTAGGEGTEAFF,TGTGCCAGCAGTACCGCAGGGGGGGAAGGAACTGAAGCTTTCTTT
TRBV7-9,-,-,TRBJ1-1,14,CASSLAHWETEAFF,TGTGCCAGCAGCTTAGCGCATTGGGAGACTGAAGCTTTCTTT
TRBV5-1,-,-,TRBJ1-6,17,CASSLVGGAHLRSPLHF,TGCGCCAGCAGCTTGGTCGGAGGGGCGCATCTTCGTTCACCCCTCCACTTT
TRBV5-1,-,TRBD2,TRBJ2-7,16,CASSPVGLRGGYEQYF,TGCGCCAGCAGCCCGGTAGGCCTGCGGGGGGGCTACGAGCAGTACTTC
TRBV21-1,-,-,TRBJ2-1,14,CASSNLNRNNEQFF,TGTGCCAGCAGCAACTTGAACAGAAACAATGAGCAGTTCTTC
TRBV11-2,few,-,TRBJ1-2,12,CASSLGVYGYTF,TGTGCCAGCAGCTTAGGGGTCTATGGCTACACCTTC
TRBV10-1,-,-,TRBJ2-7,13,CASSEAGIYEQYF,TGCGCCAGCAGTGAGGCGGGGATCTACGAGCAGTACTTC
TRBV3-1/TRBV3-2,once,-,TRBJ1-1,13,CASSHLSGNEAFF,TGTGCCAGCAGCCACCTGTCGGGTAATGAAGCTTTCTTT
TRBV9,-,-,TRBJ1-6,15,CASSVGQFYNSPLHF,TGTGCCAGCAGCGTTGGACAGTTTTATAATTCACCCCTCCACTTT
TRBV7-2,once,-,TRBJ1-1,13,CASSLERNTEAFF,TGTGCCAGCAGCTTAGAACGGAACACTGAAGCTTTCTTT
TRBV29-1,once,-,TRBJ2-1,14,CSVEAASTYNEQFF,TGCAGCGTTGAGGCGGCCTCCACCTACAATGAGCAGTTCTTC
TRBV2,-,-,TRBJ1-5,13,CASSWRWNQPQHF,TGTGCCAGCAGTTGGCGGTGGAATCAGCCCCAGCATTTT
TRBV11-2,once,TRBD2,TRBJ2-3,15,CASSFTSGSTDTQYF,TGTGCCAGCAGCTTTACTAGCGGTAGCACAGATACGCAGTATTTT
TRBV5-1,-,TRBD2,TRBJ2-7,14,CASSRTSGDYEQYF,TGCGCCAGCAGCAGGACTAGCGGGGACTACGAGCAGTACTTC
TRBV15,-,-,TRBJ2-1,15,CATSRNLGLYNEQFF,TGTGCCACCAGCAGGAATTTGGGACTTTACAATGAGCAGTTCTTC
TRBV2,-,-,TRBJ2-7,11,CASSVFREQYF,TGTGCCAGCAGTGTATTTCGGGAGCAGTACTTC
TRBV6-5,-,-,TRBJ1-1,14,CASSYVGGNTEAFF,TGTGCCAGCAGTTACGTGGGGGGTAACACTGAAGCTTTCTTT
TRBV10-1,-,TRBD1,TRBJ1-5,16,CASNKLGQGEAQPQHF,TGCGCCAGCAATAAACTGGGACAGGGCGAAGCTCAGCCCCAGCATTTT
TRBV10-3,-,-,TRBJ2-7,14,CAISDVRGDYEQYF,TGTGCCATCAGTGATGTCAGAGGGGACTACGAGCAGTACTTC
TRBV4-3,-,TRBD2,TRBJ2-2,17,CASSLHVAGGPAGELFF,TGCGCCAGCAGCCTTCACGTTGCGGGGGGGCCGGCCGGGGAGCTGTTTTTT
TRBV19,-,-,TRBJ1-1,15,CASSGLRGAHTEAFF,TGTGCCAGTAGTGGACTCCGGGGGGCCCACACTGAAGCTTTCTTT
TRBV7-2,-,TRBD1,TRBJ1-2,15,CASSLGGTGDYGYTF,TGTGCCAGCAGCTTAGGAGGAACAGGGGACTATGGCTACACCTTC